Shown below are 17 T cell receptor beta chains from a single sample sequenced in a study of human T cells and chemical hapten exposure. Time point indicated: patch test 2, 6 weeks after DPC sensitization. As to treatment: therapeutic diphenylcyclopropenone sensitization with weekly scalp DPC. Using its own MiXCR run on the RACE reads, TCRdb lists one record per CDR3 protein. The table includes 65,000 to 95,000 distinct CDR3 sequences, 6.6% detected once. The sample here was whole blood, taken in connection with sensitization to the hapten diphenylcyclopropenone (DPC). Source of these receptors: a woman in her 30s with alopecia areata. Some clones in this sample may be carry-over from other donors' samples.

This chain uses TRBV7-6 with TRBJ2-1; D may be TRBD1 (5 bases). CDR1 SGHVS and CDR2 FNYEAQ come from the germline V gene. The length of the CDR3 is 16 residues. With 5 bases removed from V and 0 bases from J, the gap between germline ends came to 14 bases. The CDR3 here is CASSAYRPSSYNEQFF. CDR3 coding DNA: TGTGCCAGCAGCGCCTACAGGCCGAGCTCCTACAATGAGCAGTTCTTC.

This clonotype was seen more than once but under ten times. This sequence joins TRBV6-2 or TRBV6-3 and TRBJ2-3; TRBD2 is a possible D gene (6 bases). Trimming shortened V by 6 bases and J by 1 base, and 17 bases separated the two germline ends. The CDR3 extends over 16 amino acids. Per the germline V gene, CDR1 is MNHEY and CDR2 is SVGEGT. The CDR3 protein is CASSPGLSTGTDTQYF. The CDR3 DNA follows: TGTGCCAGCAGCCCGGGACTTTCCACAGGCACAGATACGCAGTATTTT.

The rearrangement uses TRBV10-3 and TRBJ2-2, with D tentatively TRBD1 (6 bases). V lost 8 bases, J lost 4 bases, and 17 bases lay in between. The CDR3 loop spans 15 amino acids. Per the germline V gene, CDR1 is ENHRY and CDR2 is SYGVKD. CDR3 residues: CAIPSSGHPTGELFF. Here the CDR3 DNA reads TGTGCCATCCCCTCGTCGGGACACCCCACCGGGGAGCTGTTTTTT.

The gene calls are TRBV2 and TRBJ2-3, with D possibly TRBD2 on 5 matching bases. CDR1 is SNHLY and CDR2 is FYNNEI in the germline V gene. This CDR3 comprises 14 residues. The V and J ends lost 5 bases and 6 bases respectively, with 15 bases between them. This CDR3 reads CASSSRLPRDTQYF. The CDR3 DNA sequence: TGTGCCAGCAGTAGCAGACTACCCAGGGATACGCAGTATTTT.

This clonotype was counted a few times. The chain uses TRBV27 and TRBJ1-6, with 8 bases lining up with TRBD1. This CDR3 is 14 amino acids long. The V and J ends lost 7 bases and 7 bases, in that order; junction bases with no gene match: 6. CDR1 is MNHEY, CDR2 SMNVEV, per germline (reference sequence). The CDR3, as DNA: TGTGCCAGCACTTGGACAGGGAAAAATTCACCCCTCCACTTT. Translation: CASTWTGKNSPLHF.

This clonotype has only a few counts. The V and J genes are TRBV2 and TRBJ2-5; D may be TRBD1 (6 bases). Germline assignment: CDR1 SNHLY and CDR2 FYNNEI. This CDR3 has 13 residues. Trimming took off 9 bases at V and 4 bases at J, with 15 bases between the two ends. CDR3 sequence: CASLRDTLETQYF. For the CDR3, the DNA is TGTGCCAGTCTACGGGACACCCTAGAGACCCAGTACTTC.

The sample holds many counts of this clonotype. The J gene is TRBJ1-2, the V gene TRBV4-2; no firm D call. This CDR3 has 11 amino acids. Germline values: CDR1 LGHNA, CDR2 YNFKEQ. Between the trimmed V and J ends, which lost 0 bases and 8 bases, there was a span of 4 bases. The CDR3 coding sequence is TGTGCCAGCAGCCAAGATGGGGGCTACACCTTC. Protein sequence: CASSQDGGYTF.

This clonotype has a count of ten or more. The chain carries TRBV20-1 and TRBJ2-7; 7 nucleotides agree with TRBD2. This CDR3 region has 11 residues. J lost 5 bases, V lost 3 bases, and 1 base had no gene match. Germline V gene sequence: CDR1 DFQATT, CDR2 SNEGSKA (reference sequence). The CDR3 here is CSASRGDEQYF. For the CDR3, the DNA is TGCAGTGCTAGTCGGGGGGACGAGCAGTACTTC.

This clonotype was recorded many times. The chain uses TRBV29-1 and TRBJ1-1; D unresolved. V lost 4 bases and J lost 0, with 12 bases in between. CDR3 size: 14 residues. Germline V gene sequence: CDR1 SQVTM, CDR2 ANQGSEA. The CDR3: CSVAGLLMNTEAFF. The CDR3 region has the DNA TGCAGCGTTGCAGGCCTCCTAATGAACACTGAAGCTTTCTTT. The variable domain in full, with the rest retrieved from reference TRBV29-1 and TRBJ1-1, is SAVISQKPSRDICQRGTSLTIQCQVDSQVTMMFWYRQQPGQSLTLIATANQGSEATYESGFVIDKFPISRPNLTFSTLTVSNMSPEDSSIYLCSVAGLLMNTEAFFGQGTRLTVV.

This clonotype was seen repeatedly, ten times or more. The genes are TRBV20-1 and TRBJ2-5, with TRBD2 matching over 9 bases. Germline CDR1 and CDR2: DFQATT and SNEGSKA (reference sequence). V trimming: 5 bases; J trimming: 2 bases; junction bases outside the gene matches: 6. This CDR3 has 14 residues. The CDR3 nucleotides read TGCAGTGCTTTCCCAGCGGGAGGACAAGAGACCCAGTACTTC. As protein: CSAFPAGGQETQYF.

This chain links TRBV6-1 with TRBJ1-4; the D is unclear. Trimming cost V 4 bases and J 5 bases, with 14 bases left between them. The CDR3 has 15 residues. Germline values: CDR1 MNHNS, CDR2 SASEGT. CDR3 residues: CASSGGRSGNEKLFF. The CDR3 nucleotides read TGTGCCAGCAGTGGCGGACGGTCAGGAAATGAAAAACTGTTTTTT.

A remark on this clonotype: A read error may explain this, as a much larger clone is one base away. The chain has TRBV20-1 and TRBJ1-4, with D tentatively TRBD1 (6 bases). Germline V gives CDR1 DFQATT, CDR2 SNEGSKA (reference sequence). V was trimmed by 6 bases and J by 0 bases, leaving 8 bases between them. The CDR3 length is 13 residues. The CDR3 sequence is CSAGGSTNEKLFF. The CDR3 nucleotides read TGCAGTGCCGGGGGCTCAACTAATGAAAAACTGTTTTTT.

The rearrangement uses TRBV6-5 and TRBJ1-4, with TRBD1 matching over 8 bases. This CDR3 is 15 amino acids long. Germline CDR1 reads MNHEY; CDR2 reads SVGAGI. V lost 7 bases and J lost 10; bases outside the gene matches: 14. Written as DNA, the CDR3 is TGTGCCAGCAAGACCGGGGGACAGGATACCGGAAAACTGTTTTTT. It is translated as CASKTGGQDTGKLFF.

This clonotype was detected many times. V is TRBV20-1 and J is TRBJ2-3, with D uncertain. Germline CDR1 reads DFQATT; CDR2 reads SNEGSKA (reference sequence). The V end was cut by 3 bases, the J end by 0 bases, with 10 bases between. The CDR3 has 14 amino acids. The CDR3 DNA sequence: TGCAGTGCTAGTTTTGCTACGAGCACAGATACGCAGTATTTT. The encoded protein is CSASFATSTDTQYF.

This clonotype was counted ten times or more. This chain links TRBV7-2 with TRBJ1-3, with a weak D call TRBD1 (5 bases). With 2 bases removed from V and 2 bases from J, the gap between germline ends came to 13 bases. This CDR3 is built from 16 residues. Germline assignment: CDR1 SGHTA and CDR2 FQGNSA. CDR3 coding DNA: TGTGCCAGCAGCTTAATGGCAGGGCTCACTGGAAACACCATATATTTT. Translated: CASSLMAGLTGNTIYF.

The J gene is TRBJ1-2, the V gene TRBV5-1; 9 nucleotides align to TRBD1. CDR3 length equals 15 residues. The J segment lost 3 bases and the V segment lost 7 bases, leaving 10 bases of the junction unmatched. The V gene's germline CDR1 is SGHRS and CDR2 YFSETQ. CDR3 residues: CASRFGGQGDYGYTF. The CDR3 nucleotides read TGCGCCAGCCGATTTGGGGGACAGGGAGACTATGGCTACACCTTC.

This clonotype was detected ten times or more. This chain links TRBV7-2 with TRBJ2-3; 9 bases map to TRBD2. V trimming: 7 bases; J trimming: 2 bases; junction bases outside the gene matches: 7. Germline CDR1 and CDR2: SGHTA and FQGNSA. The CDR3 is 15 amino acids. CDR3 amino acids: CASTLGGGATDTQYF. The CDR3 coding sequence is TGTGCCAGCACCCTGGGCGGGGGGGCCACAGATACGCAGTATTTT.